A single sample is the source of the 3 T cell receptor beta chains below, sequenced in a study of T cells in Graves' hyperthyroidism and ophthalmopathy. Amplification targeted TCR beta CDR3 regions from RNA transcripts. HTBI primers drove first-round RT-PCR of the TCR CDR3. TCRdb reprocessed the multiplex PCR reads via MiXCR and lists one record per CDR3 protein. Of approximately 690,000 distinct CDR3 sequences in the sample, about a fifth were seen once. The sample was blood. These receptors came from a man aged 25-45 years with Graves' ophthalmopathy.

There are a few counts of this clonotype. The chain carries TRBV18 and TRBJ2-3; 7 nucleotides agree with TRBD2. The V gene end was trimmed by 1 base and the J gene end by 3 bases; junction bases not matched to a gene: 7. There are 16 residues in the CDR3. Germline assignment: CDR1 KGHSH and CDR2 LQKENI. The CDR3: CASSPRQREFTDTQYF. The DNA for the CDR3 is TGTGCCAGCTCACCACGACAGCGGGAATTTACAGATACGCAGTATTTT.

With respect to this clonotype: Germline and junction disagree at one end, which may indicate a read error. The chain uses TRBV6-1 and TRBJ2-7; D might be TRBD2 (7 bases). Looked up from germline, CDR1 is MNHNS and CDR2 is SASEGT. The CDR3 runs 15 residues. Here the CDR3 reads CASSEGGTLAYEQYF. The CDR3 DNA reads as TGCGCCAGCAGTGAGGGGGGGACTCTAGCCTACGAGCAGTACTTC.

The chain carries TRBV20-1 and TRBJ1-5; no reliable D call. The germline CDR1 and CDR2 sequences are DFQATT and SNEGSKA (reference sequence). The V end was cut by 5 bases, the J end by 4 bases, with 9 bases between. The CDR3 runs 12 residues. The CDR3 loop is CSACPWNQPQHF. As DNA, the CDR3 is TGCAGTGCTTGTCCCTGGAATCAGCCCCAGCATTTT.